This is a list of T cell receptor beta chains from one sample in a study of shared clonotypes between healthy human individuals. Sequencing was performed with immunoSEQ multiplex PCR; in TCRdb, only in-frame clones are kept and a portion is missing. The sample includes millions of clones, about 93% of them seen just once. The sequenced material came from naive CD8+ T cells from PBMCs. Receptor source: a man younger than 35 in good health. Some clones in this sample may be carry-over from other donors' samples. The CDR3 runs from the conserved cysteine through the conserved F or W. A D gene is named only where the DNA matches it firmly. Rows give clone size only sometimes, using once, few, many, or a class for an expanded clone.

size: -
J: TRBJ1-1
D: -
V: TRBV30
CDR3: CAWRKDGDTEAFF
DNA: TGTGCCTGGAGGAAGGACGGAGACACTGAAGCTTTCTTT

size: -
J: TRBJ1-2
D: -
V: TRBV6-1
CDR3: CASSENAGVYGYTF
DNA: TGTGCCAGCAGTGAAAACGCGGGTGTCTATGGCTACACCTTC

size: -
J: TRBJ2-7
D: -
V: TRBV6-5
CDR3: CASSYSSRNEQYF
DNA: TGTGCCAGCAGTTACTCGAGCAGGAACGAGCAGTACTTC

size: -
J: TRBJ1-5
D: -
V: TRBV2
CDR3: CASSEGAHQPQHF
DNA: TGTGCCAGCAGTGAGGGGGCGCATCAGCCCCAGCATTTT

size: -
J: TRBJ1-5
D: TRBD1
V: TRBV10-1
CDR3: CASSEFDRDYSNQPQHF
DNA: TGCGCCAGCAGTGAATTCGACAGGGATTATAGCAATCAGCCCCAGCATTTT

size: -
J: TRBJ1-2
D: -
V: TRBV5-5
CDR3: CASSLETVYGYTF
DNA: TGTGCCAGCAGCTTGGAAACGGTTTATGGCTACACCTTC

size: -
J: TRBJ2-7
D: -
V: TRBV7-2
CDR3: CASSLTYEQYF
DNA: TGTGCCAGCAGCTTAACCTACGAGCAGTACTTC

size: -
J: TRBJ2-7
D: TRBD1
V: TRBV19
CDR3: CASNAAGGLSYEQYF
DNA: TGTGCCAGTAACGCGGCAGGGGGCTTATCCTACGAGCAGTACTTC

size: -
J: TRBJ1-2
D: -
V: TRBV27
CDR3: CASSFTGNWVNYGYTF
DNA: TGTGCCAGCAGTTTCACGGGGAACTGGGTTAACTATGGCTACACCTTC

size: -
J: TRBJ2-1
D: TRBD2
V: TRBV5-1
CDR3: CASSLGLAGTDNEQFF
DNA: TGCGCCAGCAGCTTGGGGCTAGCGGGAACTGACAATGAGCAGTTCTTC

size: -
J: TRBJ2-3
D: -
V: TRBV9
CDR3: CASSVEKRTDTQYF
DNA: TGTGCCAGCAGCGTAGAAAAGCGCACAGATACGCAGTATTTT

size: -
J: TRBJ2-5
D: -
V: TRBV30
CDR3: CAWSNWWETQYF
DNA: TGTGCCTGGAGTAATTGGTGGGAGACCCAGTACTTC

size: -
J: TRBJ2-2
D: TRBD2
V: TRBV7-6
CDR3: CASSPLAGGTGELFF
DNA: TGTGCCAGCAGCCCCTTAGCGGGAGGAACCGGGGAGCTGTTTTTT

size: -
J: TRBJ1-5
D: -
V: TRBV5-8
CDR3: CASTAPGNQPQHF
DNA: TGTGCCAGCACCGCCCCGGGCAATCAGCCCCAGCATTTT

size: -
J: TRBJ2-1
D: -
V: TRBV27
CDR3: CASSLKASFRRQYYNEQFF
DNA: TGTGCCAGCAGTTTAAAAGCATCGTTCAGGCGGCAGTATTACAATGAGCAGTTCTTC

size: -
J: TRBJ1-1
D: -
V: TRBV28
CDR3: CASSFNARGGAFF
DNA: TGTGCCAGCAGTTTTAATGCCCGGGGAGGGGCTTTCTTT

size: -
J: TRBJ2-3
D: -
V: TRBV28
CDR3: CASSSPRGTDTQYF
DNA: TGTGCCAGCAGTTCCCCCCGTGGTACAGATACGCAGTATTTT

size: -
J: TRBJ2-7
D: -
V: TRBV10-1
CDR3: CASSEPFGQVHEQYF
DNA: TGCGCCAGCAGTGAGCCATTCGGACAAGTCCACGAGCAGTACTTC

size: -
J: TRBJ2-2
D: TRBD1
V: TRBV4-1
CDR3: CASSQFRDRGSGELFF
DNA: TGCGCCAGCAGCCAGTTCCGGGACAGGGGGTCCGGGGAGCTGTTTTTT

size: -
J: TRBJ1-6
D: -
V: TRBV6-1
CDR3: CASSEPWQLNSPLHF
DNA: TGTGCCAGCAGTGAACCCTGGCAGTTGAATTCACCCCTCCACTTT

size: few
J: TRBJ1-1
D: -
V: TRBV29-1
CDR3: CSVVVSEAFF
DNA: TGCAGCGTTGTAGTTAGTGAAGCTTTCTTT

size: -
J: TRBJ2-7
D: TRBD1
V: TRBV9
CDR3: CASSEGQEPFRFDEQYF
DNA: TGTGCCAGCAGCGAGGGACAGGAGCCCTTCCGTTTTGACGAGCAGTACTTC

size: -
J: TRBJ2-2
D: -
V: TRBV2
CDR3: CASTPPNTGELFF
DNA: TGTGCCAGCACCCCCCCTAACACCGGGGAGCTGTTTTTT

size: -
J: TRBJ2-7
D: -
V: TRBV28
CDR3: CASSSNDSPVTYEQYF
DNA: TGTGCCAGCAGTTCGAATGACAGCCCAGTAACCTACGAGCAGTACTTC

size: few
J: TRBJ1-3
D: -
V: TRBV21-1
CDR3: CASSGDSRSGNTIYF
DNA: TGTGCCAGCAGTGGGGACAGCCGCTCTGGAAACACCATATATTTT

size: -
J: TRBJ2-2
D: TRBD1
V: TRBV5-8
CDR3: CASSPLRGRVGELFF
DNA: TGTGCCAGCAGCCCCCTCAGGGGGCGCGTCGGGGAGCTGTTTTTT

size: -
J: TRBJ1-1
D: -
V: TRBV15
CDR3: CATGEAMNTEAFF
DNA: TGTGCCACAGGAGAGGCGATGAACACTGAAGCTTTCTTT

size: once
J: TRBJ2-1
D: TRBD2
V: TRBV28
CDR3: CASNVYEGGPHNEQFF
DNA: TGTGCCAGCAACGTTTACGAGGGAGGGCCCCACAATGAGCAGTTCTTC

size: -
J: TRBJ2-2
D: TRBD1
V: TRBV2
CDR3: CASRTRDRASTGELFF
DNA: TGTGCCAGCAGGACACGGGACAGGGCGTCCACCGGGGAGCTGTTTTTT

size: -
J: TRBJ1-1
D: -
V: TRBV28
CDR3: CASSWMGNTEAFF
DNA: TGTGCCAGCAGTTGGATGGGGAACACTGAAGCTTTCTTT

size: -
J: TRBJ2-7
D: TRBD1
V: TRBV28
CDR3: CASRIYRGPLEQYF
DNA: TGTGCCAGCAGGATTTACAGGGGGCCCCTCGAGCAGTACTTC

size: -
J: TRBJ2-7
D: TRBD2
V: TRBV2
CDR3: CASSVTGKDNGLAGVRGLYEQYF
DNA: TGTGCCAGCAGTGTCACCGGGAAAGACAACGGACTAGCGGGAGTGAGGGGACTCTACGAGCAGTACTTC

size: -
J: TRBJ1-3
D: -
V: TRBV9
CDR3: CASAESLTVSGNTIYF
DNA: TGTGCCAGCGCCGAGTCCTTGACGGTCTCTGGAAACACCATATATTTT

size: -
J: TRBJ2-2
D: -
V: TRBV6-5
CDR3: CASSTGELFF
DNA: TGTGCCAGCAGCACCGGGGAGCTGTTTTTT

size: -
J: TRBJ2-7
D: -
V: TRBV11-2
CDR3: CASSLGFLYEQYF
DNA: TGTGCCAGCAGCTTAGGATTTCTTTACGAGCAGTACTTC

size: -
J: TRBJ1-5
D: -
V: TRBV28
CDR3: CASSSRLGNQPQHF
DNA: TGTGCCAGCAGTTCCCGGCTGGGCAATCAGCCCCAGCATTTT

size: -
J: TRBJ2-7
D: TRBD2
V: TRBV5-1
CDR3: CASSPSGSPAYEQYF
DNA: TGCGCCAGCAGCCCCAGCGGGAGTCCCGCCTACGAGCAGTACTTC